The 4 T cell receptor beta chains given below trace back to one sample, sequenced in a study of post-analysis software for immune sequencing data. These TCRs' antigens remain unknown. Findings and limits, study-wide: TRBV5-6, TRBV5-1 and TRBV20-1 were among several TRBV segments more frequent in patients than controls.

Researchers reported that TCR beta cDNA libraries carried unique molecular identifiers. TCRdb used MiXCR to reprocess the PCR reads, holding one entry per CDR3 protein. The table includes some 890,000 distinct CDR3 sequences, approximately 53% detected once. Sequenced: blood. The source is a girl between 10 and 17 years old with multiple sclerosis.

The V call is TRBV4-1, the J call TRBJ2-1; D is possibly TRBD1 or TRBD2 (6 bases each). Trimming removed 1 base from V and 3 bases from J, with 16 bases in between. The CDR3 runs 17 residues. The germline V gene has CDR1 MGHRA and CDR2 YSYEKL. CDR3 nucleotide sequence: TGCGCCAGCAGCCAAGGTTGGCCCGGGGGCGACTACAATGAGCAGTTCTTC. Amino acid sequence: CASSQGWPGGDYNEQFF.

As DNA, the CDR3 is TGTGCCAGCAGAGGACGAAACGAGCAGTACTTC. Its protein product is CASRGRNEQYF. This sequence joins TRBV6-5 and TRBJ2-7; D gene ambiguous. Germline-derived CDR1 and CDR2 are MNHEY and SVGAGI. Trimming cost V 6 bases and J 5 bases, with 8 bases left between them. This CDR3 contains 11 residues.

The genes are TRBV29-1 and TRBJ2-5; D gene uncertain. The DNA end is a closer match to TRBJ2-7, so the J assignment may be wrong. Germline CDR1 and CDR2: SQVTM and ANQGSEA. CDR3 length: 12 residues. In DNA, the CDR3 is TGCAGCGTACACCCCTACTACTACGAGCAGTACTTC. It codes for CSVHPYYYEQYF.

This clonotype has just a few counts. This rearrangement joins TRBV7-9 to TRBJ2-3, with TRBD2 matching over 9 bases. In germline, CDR1 is SEHNR, CDR2 FQNEAQ (reference sequence). Trimming removed 3 bases from V and 3 bases from J; junction bases left unmatched: 4. This CDR3 spans 15 amino acids. The CDR3 nucleotides are TGTGCCAGCAGCTTGCGACTAGCGGAAACAGATACGCAGTATTTT. Translated: CASSLRLAETDTQYF.